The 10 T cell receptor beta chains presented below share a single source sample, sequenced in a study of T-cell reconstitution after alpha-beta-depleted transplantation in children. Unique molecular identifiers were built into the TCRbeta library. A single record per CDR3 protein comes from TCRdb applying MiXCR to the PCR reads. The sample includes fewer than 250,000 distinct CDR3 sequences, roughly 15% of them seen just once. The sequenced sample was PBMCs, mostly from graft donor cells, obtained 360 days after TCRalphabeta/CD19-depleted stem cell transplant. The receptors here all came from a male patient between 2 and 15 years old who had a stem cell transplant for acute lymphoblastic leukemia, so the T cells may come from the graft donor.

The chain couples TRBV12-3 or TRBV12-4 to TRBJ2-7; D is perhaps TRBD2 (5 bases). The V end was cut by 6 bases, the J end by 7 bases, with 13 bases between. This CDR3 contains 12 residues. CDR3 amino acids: CASRIDGEEQYF. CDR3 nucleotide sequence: TGTGCCAGCAGGATTGATGGGGAGGAGCAGTACTTC.

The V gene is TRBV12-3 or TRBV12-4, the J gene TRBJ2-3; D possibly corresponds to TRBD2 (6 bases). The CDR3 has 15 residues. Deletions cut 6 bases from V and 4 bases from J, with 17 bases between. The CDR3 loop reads CASSPRLAPADTQYF. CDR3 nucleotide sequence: TGTGCCAGCAGCCCCCGTCTAGCGCCGGCAGATACGCAGTATTTT.

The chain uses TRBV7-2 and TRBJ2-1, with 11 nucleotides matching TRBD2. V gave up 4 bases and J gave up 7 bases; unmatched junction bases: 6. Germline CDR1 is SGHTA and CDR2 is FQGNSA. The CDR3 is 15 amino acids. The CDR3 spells CASSSIAGGPNEQFF. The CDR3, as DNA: TGTGCCAGCAGCTCTATAGCGGGGGGGCCGAATGAGCAGTTCTTC. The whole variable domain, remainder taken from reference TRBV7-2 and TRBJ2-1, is GAGVSQSPSNKVTEKGKDVELRCDPISGHTALYWYRQSLGQGLEFLIYFQGNSAPDKSGLPSDRFSAERTGGSVSTLTIQRTQQEDSAVYLCASSSIAGGPNEQFFGPGTRLTVL.

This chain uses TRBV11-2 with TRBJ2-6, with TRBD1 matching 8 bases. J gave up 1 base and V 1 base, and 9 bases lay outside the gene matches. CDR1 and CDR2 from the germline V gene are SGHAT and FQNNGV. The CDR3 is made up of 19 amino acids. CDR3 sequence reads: CASSLGIDNRGSGANVLTF. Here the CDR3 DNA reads TGTGCCAGCAGCTTAGGAATCGATAACAGGGGGTCTGGGGCCAACGTCCTGACTTTC.

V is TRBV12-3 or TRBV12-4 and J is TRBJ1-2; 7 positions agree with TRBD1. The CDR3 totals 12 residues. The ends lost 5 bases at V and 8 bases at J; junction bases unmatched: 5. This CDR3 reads CASSDRVGGYTF. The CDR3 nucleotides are TGTGCCAGCAGTGACAGGGTCGGCGGCTACACCTTC.

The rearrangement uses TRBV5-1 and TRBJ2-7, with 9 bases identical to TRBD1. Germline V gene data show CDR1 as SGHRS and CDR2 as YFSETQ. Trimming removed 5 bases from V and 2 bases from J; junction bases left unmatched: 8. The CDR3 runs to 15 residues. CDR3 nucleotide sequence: TGCGCCAGCAGTTTCGCGGGACAGGGAGCCTACGAGCAGTACTTC. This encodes CASSFAGQGAYEQYF.

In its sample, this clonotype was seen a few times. The chain's CDR3 is CASTRRSADTQYF. CDR3 DNA: TGTGCCAGCACCCGAAGGTCTGCAGATACGCAGTATTTT. The chain links TRBV7-8 to TRBJ2-3; D not resolved. The CDR3 sequence is 13 residues long. The germline gives CDR1 SGHVS, CDR2 FQNEAQ. With 7 bases removed from V and 4 bases from J, the gap between germline ends came to 12 bases.

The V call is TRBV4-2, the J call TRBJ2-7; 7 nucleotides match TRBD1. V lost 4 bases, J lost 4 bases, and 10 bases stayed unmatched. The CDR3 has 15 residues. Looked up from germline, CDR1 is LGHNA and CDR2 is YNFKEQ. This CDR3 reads CASSPGTEILYEQYF. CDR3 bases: TGTGCCAGCAGCCCCGGGACAGAGATACTTTACGAGCAGTACTTC.

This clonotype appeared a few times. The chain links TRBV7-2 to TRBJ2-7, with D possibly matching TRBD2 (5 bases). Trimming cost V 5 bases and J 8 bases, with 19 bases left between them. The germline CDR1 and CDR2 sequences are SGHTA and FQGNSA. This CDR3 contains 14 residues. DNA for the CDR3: TGTGCCAGCAGCCCATTTACTAGGGAAGGGCAGCAGTACTTC. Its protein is CASSPFTREGQQYF.

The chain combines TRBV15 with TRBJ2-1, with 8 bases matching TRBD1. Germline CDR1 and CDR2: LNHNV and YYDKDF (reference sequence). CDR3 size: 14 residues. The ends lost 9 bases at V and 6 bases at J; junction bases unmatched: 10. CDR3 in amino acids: CATKRTGRPNEQFF. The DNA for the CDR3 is TGTGCCACGAAAAGGACAGGGCGGCCCAATGAGCAGTTCTTC. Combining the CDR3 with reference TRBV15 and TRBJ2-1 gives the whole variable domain DAMVIQNPRYQVTQFGKPVTLSCSQTLNHNVMYWYQQKSSQAPKLLFHYYDKDFNNEADTPDNFQSRRPNTSFCFLDIRSPGLGDTAMYLCATKRTGRPNEQFFGPGTRLTVL.